Listed here is a single T cell receptor beta chain. Its antigen is not yet known. No base quality information exists; no much larger clone differs at one position. V is trimmed back by 2 bases and J by 3 bases, and the junction contains 7 bases that no gene match accounts for. The CDR3 covers 16 residues, taking in both the cysteine and the phenylalanine. Just the 48-base CDR3 DNA is kept, in frame starting at base 1. Via the germline V gene, CDR1 is MNHEY and CDR2 SVGAGI. These data are taken from a study of T cell responses to AZD1222 COVID-19 vaccine (dated by TCRdb to the early 2020s). About the study as a whole: Because spike-specific TCR depth and breadth did not differ between the two schedules, AZD1222 recipients who got a second dose at roughly 4 weeks were pooled with those who got a second dose at roughly 12 weeks. TCR sequencing covered 233 trial participants: nearly 210 given two doses of AZD1222 and 26 given two doses of MenACWY control vaccine. Trial participants were enrolled into age subgroups of 18-55, 56-69 and 70-plus years, which contained approximately 150, 28 and 58 TCR-sequenced participants, respectively.

The CDR3 regions of human TCRbeta chains were analyzed by immunosequencing. For the original study's pipeline: TCRs in the repertoires were compared against a reference library of SARS-CoV-2-specific TCRs that had been generated with the MIRA antigen-specificity platform. Breadth meant the fraction of unique TCRs that were SARS-CoV-2-associated, whereas depth meant the fraction of total T cells that were SARS-CoV-2-associated. Using the MIRA data, each spike-specific TCR was mapped to the spike region that the TCR reacts to and placed in a CD4 or CD8 class. Log10-transformed breadth and depth values were compared by one-way ANOVA with Sidak's multiple comparisons tests. This immuneACCESS table, as held by TCRdb, lists in-frame sequences with V and J called but not all clones. Of the missing ones, under half trace to an unresolved V gene in checked studies; the others have no known cause. That table supplies the V and J calls and clone size; D and trimming were determined from the DNA. The sample profile shows about 78,000 clones; roughly 85% of them were found once. In total, the top ten clones hold 2.9% of the sample.

Results the study describes overall, beyond this receptor: In the small 56-69-year group, the increase in depth fell short of significance, most likely because of low power. Participants were mostly white British and included more females than males, and it was suggested by the authors that clonal diversity may have been underestimated. Conclusions about previously exposed vaccinees are limited because only five to seven AZD1222 recipients were SARS-CoV-2 seropositive at baseline. Nearly half of unique spike-specific TCRs reportedly recognized epitopes outside regions mutated in the B.1.351 and B.1.1.7 variants. CD4 TCRs associated with the vaccine covered the entire spike protein, and the dominant responses were in regions 160-218 and 743-854. After two AZD1222 doses, spike-specific TCR breadth and depth were significantly higher than at day 0 and than in MenACWY recipients. No day 14 peak-response samples were available, so repertoires were characterized only after the peak T cell response.

This sample's time point label indicates: baseline before first vaccination. The vaccinee samples were drawn from two UK trials, COV001 and COV002, one of which was a single-blind randomized controlled phase 2/3 trial testing AZD1222 (ChAdOx1 nCoV-19) in healthy adults. For TCRbeta chain sequencing, PBMC samples from trial participants were taken at day 0 and at day 28 after the second dose. The sequence was obtained from an adult in good health. The material was peripheral blood, obtained on day 0 of AZD1222 vaccination. The sequence joins TRBV6-5 to TRBJ2-5, with TRBD2 identical over 9 junction bases. Here is the DNA: TGTGCCAGCAGTTACGGGTTGGCGGGAGGGGAAGAGACCCAGTACTTC. This encodes CASSYGLAGGEETQYF.